This T cell receptor beta chain emerged from a study of blood T cell repertoires in COVID-19. Across the study: PBMCs, B-cell-depleted T cells, or T cells provided the cDNA or gDNA that made up the material.

Study processing details: Researchers report that nucleated cell counts were estimated from reference gene primer amplification. The data were produced by immunoSEQ multiplex PCR, yet TCRdb's version contains in-frame clones alone and is incomplete. V and J calls and clone size are those listed in that table; D and trimming were worked out from the DNA. Of 200,000 to 300,000 clones listed, less than 90% are singletons. This clone occurred once. CDR3 length: 12 amino acids. The J segment lost 14 bases and the V segment lost 2 bases, leaving 8 bases of the junction unmatched. CDR1 and CDR2 from the germline V gene are ENHRY and SYGVKD.

Sample: peripheral blood. The chain links TRBV10-3 to TRBJ1-2, with TRBD1 matching 7 bases. This clonotype was sampled from a man in his 60s with acute or convalescent COVID-19. The CDR3 coding sequence is TGTGCCATCAGTGAGAGCAGGGGGAAGATGACCTTC. Its translation is CAISESRGKMTF.